The sequence of this T cell receptor beta chain was determined in a study of OX40 agonist ivuxolimab in advanced cancers. Whole-study results and caveats: Expanded clones were, on average, more numerous among CD8+ T cells than CD4+. With doses of 0.1 to 3.0 mg/kg, CD4+ and CD8+ blood T cells had undergone clonal expansion by week 6.

The CDR3 extends over 13 amino acids. Germline assignment: CDR1 SGDLS and CDR2 YYNGEE. The germline V and J ends were trimmed by 6 bases and 1 base, with 7 bases remaining between them. Clones were read by immunoSEQ multiplex PCR, and TCRdb kept only the in-frame ones, dropping some. Of over 20,000 clones in the sample, 75% to 90% were seen once. A word on this clone: The antigen is undetermined.

The receptor was derived from an adult with an advanced solid tumor such as melanoma, head and neck, liver or kidney cancer. The gene calls are TRBV9 and TRBJ2-2; the D gene is possibly TRBD2 (5 bases). The material sequenced was CD4+ or CD8+ T cells sorted from blood, taken in a trial of the OX40 agonist ivuxolimab. The CDR3 nucleotides are TGTGCCAGCACCGAGGGGAACACCGGGGAGCTGTTTTTT. This translates into CASTEGNTGELFF.